A selection of T cell receptor beta chains follows, all from one sample in a study of regulatory T cells in long-lasting Graves disease. Each CDR3 protein gets one entry after TCRdb re-called the multiplex PCR reads with MiXCR. The sample consists of about 440,000 distinct CDR3 sequences, approximately 16% of them appearing once. The sample was also linked to a second study, of T cells in Graves' hyperthyroidism and ophthalmopathy.

Material: peripheral blood mononuclear cells (PBMCs), obtained at new diagnosis, from a patient treated with antithyroid drugs. These receptors came from a woman aged 18-35 years with Graves disease. Each CDR3 is given without its conserved first and last residue.

J gene: TRBJ2-1; V gene: TRBV7-3; CDR3 protein: ASSLLGGLPYNEQF
J gene: TRBJ2-1; V gene: TRBV2; CDR3 protein: ASSEAGGRGGEQL
J gene: TRBJ1-1; V gene: TRBV24-1; CDR3 protein: ATRTGGANTEAF
J gene: TRBJ1-6; V gene: TRBV28; CDR3 protein: ASSFDRENSPLH
J gene: TRBJ1-6; V gene: TRBV10-3; CDR3 protein: AMSGTGDSPLH
J gene: TRBJ2-3; V gene: TRBV20-1; CDR3 protein: SASTPGGRRDTQY
J gene: TRBJ2-5; V gene: TRBV9; CDR3 protein: ANSVAESGGQETQY
J gene: TRBJ2-7; V gene: TRBV19; CDR3 protein: ASSISGTSQWYEQY
J gene: TRBJ2-1; V gene: TRBV5-1; CDR3 protein: ASSGLAGGPRL
J gene: TRBJ2-7; V gene: TRBV7-3; CDR3 protein: ASSPAGGPGEQY
J gene: TRBJ2-5; V gene: TRBV4-1; CDR3 protein: ASSQDPTGALQETQY
J gene: TRBJ2-3; V gene: TRBV29-1; CDR3 protein: SVGLAGEPPTQY
J gene: TRBJ2-3; V gene: TRBV5-8; CDR3 protein: ASSSGDRLTDTQY
J gene: TRBJ2-5; V gene: TRBV11-2; CDR3 protein: ASSITGEPETQY
J gene: TRBJ2-3; V gene: TRBV2; CDR3 protein: ASPNPSTDTQY
J gene: TRBJ2-2; V gene: TRBV7-9; CDR3 protein: ASSLLAGATTGELF
J gene: TRBJ2-7; V gene: TRBV5-5; CDR3 protein: ASSPPGGSGRNYEQY
J gene: TRBJ2-1; V gene: TRBV6-1; CDR3 protein: ASRGDSYNEQF
J gene: TRBJ2-5; V gene: TRBV24-1; CDR3 protein: ATSFAGKTQY
J gene: TRBJ1-2; V gene: TRBV3-1; CDR3 protein: ASSQVLGGYGYT
J gene: TRBJ1-6; V gene: TRBV12-3/TRBV12-4; CDR3 protein: ASRQYPGPYNSPLH
J gene: TRBJ2-1; V gene: TRBV3-1; CDR3 protein: ASSLSTGTFNNEQF
J gene: TRBJ2-7; V gene: TRBV10-3; CDR3 protein: AIGDQGARGEQY
J gene: TRBJ2-7; V gene: TRBV29-1; CDR3 protein: SVAEGTYEQY
J gene: TRBJ2-5; V gene: TRBV14; CDR3 protein: ASSAWTSAQETQY
J gene: TRBJ1-1; V gene: TRBV30; CDR3 protein: AWSVRAASAF
J gene: TRBJ2-7; V gene: TRBV29-1; CDR3 protein: SVGVRALRDEQY
J gene: TRBJ2-3; V gene: TRBV12-5; CDR3 protein: ASGSGRGDTQY
J gene: TRBJ2-1; V gene: TRBV30; CDR3 protein: AWSVVLMEHNEQF
J gene: TRBJ2-1; V gene: TRBV6-1; CDR3 protein: ASERDVAYNEQF
J gene: TRBJ1-6; V gene: TRBV5-6; CDR3 protein: ASTPGFRNSPLH
J gene: TRBJ1-1; V gene: TRBV3-1; CDR3 protein: ASSQGGEAF
J gene: TRBJ2-1; V gene: TRBV9; CDR3 protein: ASSPDLDEQF
J gene: TRBJ2-1; V gene: TRBV12-3/TRBV12-4; CDR3 protein: ASSLFPQVGYEQF
J gene: TRBJ1-1; V gene: TRBV2; CDR3 protein: AIRSPADTEAF
J gene: TRBJ2-5; V gene: TRBV7-6; CDR3 protein: ASSVLAGQETQY
J gene: TRBJ1-2; V gene: TRBV11-3; CDR3 protein: ASSLIPTGNGYT
J gene: TRBJ2-1; V gene: TRBV5-6; CDR3 protein: ASSFRASGTKSSYNEQF
J gene: TRBJ2-5; V gene: TRBV28; CDR3 protein: ASSLWRTQETQY
J gene: TRBJ2-7; V gene: TRBV11-2; CDR3 protein: ASSFSGHSYEQY
J gene: TRBJ2-3; V gene: TRBV28; CDR3 protein: ASSLFTLSTDTQY
J gene: TRBJ1-1; V gene: TRBV5-5; CDR3 protein: ASSRDTPNVAF
J gene: TRBJ2-7; V gene: TRBV12-3/TRBV12-4; CDR3 protein: ASSPPGRPQQY
J gene: TRBJ2-1; V gene: TRBV6-9; CDR3 protein: ASSYSGGYSYNEQF
J gene: TRBJ2-1; V gene: TRBV27; CDR3 protein: ASSLTGQPIHNEQF
J gene: .; V gene: TRBV13; CDR3 protein: ASSLDGASGSVEQF
J gene: TRBJ2-4; V gene: TRBV3-1; CDR3 protein: ASSQDLGTGAIQY
J gene: TRBJ1-2; V gene: TRBV3-1; CDR3 protein: ASSHGQGGGYT
J gene: TRBJ2-1; V gene: TRBV10-3; CDR3 protein: AISEDLQGEQF
J gene: TRBJ2-3; V gene: TRBV2; CDR3 protein: ASSTGQSSTDTQY
J gene: TRBJ2-3; V gene: TRBV7-6; CDR3 protein: ASSKSGLAGVSSTDTQY
J gene: TRBJ1-5; V gene: TRBV28; CDR3 protein: ASSFFPASQPQH